Listed below are T cell receptor beta chains from one sample, sequenced in a study of blood T cell repertoires in COVID-19. The repertoire was sequenced with immunoSEQ multiplex PCR; TCRdb's copy has only in-frame clones and lacks some. The data hold some 200,000 clones, with approximately 90% observed a single time. Sequenced sample: peripheral blood. The source of these receptors is a man at least 80 years old with acute or convalescent COVID-19. The CDR3 runs from the conserved cysteine through the conserved F or W. D genes are given only for firm matches. Clone size appears in some rows only: once, few, many, or a class for an expanded clone.

>TRBD2|TRBJ2-3|.|TRBV4-3|18
TGCGCCAGCAGCCACAGACGGACGAGGGAGGGCCTGGCAGATACGCAGTATTTT
CASSHRRTREGLADTQYF
>TRBD1|TRBJ1-2|.|TRBV10-2|12
TGCGCCAGCACAGGGACAGACTATGGCTACACCTTC
CASTGTDYGYTF
>TRBD1|TRBJ1-2|.|TRBV19|15
TGTGCCAGTAGTACCTACGTGACAGGGGGCGATGGCTACACCTTC
CASSTYVTGGDGYTF
>.|TRBJ2-3|.|TRBV27|14
TGTGCCAGCAGTTTGTACAGGGCCACAGATACGCAGTATTTT
CASSLYRATDTQYF
>TRBD2|TRBJ2-7|.|TRBV5-1|14
TGCGCCAGCAGCCCGCTAGCGGGAGCGTACGAGCAGTACTTC
CASSPLAGAYEQYF
>.|TRBJ2-2|.|TRBV6-2/TRBV6-3|17
TGTGCCAGCAGTACCCGACAGGCAAGAATAAACACCGGGGAGCTGTTTTTT
CASSTRQARINTGELFF
>TRBD1|TRBJ1-2|.|TRBV27|13
TGTGCCAGCAGGGCTCAGGGGGCTGGGGGCTACACCTTC
CASRAQGAGGYTF
>.|TRBJ2-4|.|TRBV27|16
TGTGCCAGCAGTCAATATAGCGAAACACCCAAAAACATTCAGTACTTC
CASSQYSETPKNIQYF
>.|TRBJ2-2|.|TRBV19|14
TGTGCCAGTAGTTCACAAGTGAACACCGGGGAGCTGTTTTTT
CASSSQVNTGELFF
>TRBD2|TRBJ2-1|.|TRBV5-4|15
TGTGCCAGCAGCTTTGGGGGAGGGATATACAATGAGCAGTTCTTC
CASSFGGGIYNEQFF
>.|TRBJ2-5|.|TRBV5-5|16
TGTGCCAGCAGCCGTACGGGGTCTTACACTGGAGAGACCCAGTACTTC
CASSRTGSYTGETQYF
>.|TRBJ2-5|.|TRBV7-2|13
TGTGCCAGCAGCTTAGTTGTCAGGGAGACCCAGTACTTC
CASSLVVRETQYF
>TRBD1|TRBJ2-3|.|TRBV2|15
TGTGCCAGCAGGAAGGACAGGACTAGCACAGATACGCAGTATTTT
CASRKDRTSTDTQYF
>.|TRBJ2-6|once|TRBV3-1/TRBV3-2|19
TGTGCCAGCAGCCAAACGCGACGGACAGCCAACTCTGGGGCCAACGTCCTGACTTTC
CASSQTRRTANSGANVLTF
>.|TRBJ2-5|.|TRBV5-1|13
TGCGCCAGCAGCTTGGGACTCCAAGAGACCCAGTACTTC
CASSLGLQETQYF
>.|TRBJ1-2|.|TRBV12-3/TRBV12-4|11
TGTGCCAGCAGCACACTAGGTGGCTACACCTTC
CASSTLGGYTF
>.|TRBJ1-6|.|TRBV5-1|17
TGCGCCAGCAGCTTGTCTCTCAGCGGGACTAACGGTTCACCCCTCCACTTT
CASSLSLSGTNGSPLHF
>TRBD2|TRBJ2-1|.|TRBV7-2|17
TGTGCCAGCAGCTCGACTAGGACTAGCGGGAGGGCCGCTGAGCAGTTCTTC
CASSSTRTSGRAAEQFF
>TRBD1|TRBJ1-4|.|TRBV2|15
TGTGCCAGCAGGGCCAGACAGGGGACTAATGAAAAACTGTTTTTT
CASRARQGTNEKLFF
>TRBD1|TRBJ2-7|.|TRBV6-5|14
TGTGCCAGCAGCCGAGGACAGGGATCGTACGAGCAGTACTTC
CASSRGQGSYEQYF
>.|TRBJ1-1|.|TRBV5-1|20
TGCGCCAGCAGCTTATACCCGTTTAGCGGTTCGGCCGGGAGGAACACTGAAGCTTTCTTT
CASSLYPFSGSAGRNTEAFF
>TRBD2|TRBJ2-1|.|TRBV4-1|16
TGCGCCAGCAGCCCTAGCGGGAGACTATCCTACAATGAGCAGTTCTTC
CASSPSGRLSYNEQFF
>TRBD1|TRBJ1-1|.|TRBV6-6|14
TGTGCCAGCAGGGACAGGGGCATGAACACTGAAGCTTTCTTT
CASRDRGMNTEAFF
>TRBD2|TRBJ2-3|.|TRBV3-1/TRBV3-2|15
TGTGCCAGCAGTCCCCTAGCGGGACGGTCGGATACGCAGTATTTT
CASSPLAGRSDTQYF
>.|TRBJ2-1|.|TRBV21-1|13
TGTGCCAGCAGCAAGGGCCTGAAGCATGAGCAGTTCTTC
CASSKGLKHEQFF
>.|TRBJ2-3|.|TRBV5-4|14
TGTGCCAGCAGCCCGGGAGTCGGGACAGATACGCAGTATTTT
CASSPGVGTDTQYF
>.|TRBJ2-1|.|TRBV21-1|15
TGTGCCAGCAGCAAAGGTCAGACGGGGATCGATGAGCAGTTCTTC
CASSKGQTGIDEQFF
>.|TRBJ1-2|.|TRBV27|14
TGTGCCAGCACCAGACTCGACAGTAACTATGGCTACACCTTC
CASTRLDSNYGYTF
>.|TRBJ2-1|few|TRBV19|14
TGTGCCAGTAGCGAACTAGCCTCCTACAATGAGCAGTTCTTC
CASSELASYNEQFF
>TRBD2|TRBJ2-7|once|TRBV5-1|15
TGCGCCAGCAGCTTGGGGCTAGCGGGAGACTACGAGCAGTACTTC
CASSLGLAGDYEQYF
>TRBD1|TRBJ1-2|.|TRBV5-6|16
TGTGCCAGCAGCTTACCAAGAGGACAGGGGGCGATCGGCTACACCTTC
CASSLPRGQGAIGYTF
>.|TRBJ1-4|.|TRBV30|12
TGTGCCTGGAGGGGCGTAGGTGAAAAACTGTTTTTT
CAWRGVGEKLFF
>.|TRBJ1-1|.|TRBV5-8|16
TGTGCCAGCAGCTTGGGAACCGGACAGACGAACACTGAAGCTTTCTTT
CASSLGTGQTNTEAFF
>TRBD1|TRBJ1-1|.|TRBV11-3|15
TGTGCCAGCAGCTTAGCTGGACAGGCCAACACTGAAGCTTTCTTT
CASSLAGQANTEAFF
>.|TRBJ1-1|.|TRBV30|13
TGTGCCTGGAGTAAGACTGGGAACACTGAAGCTTTCTTT
CAWSKTGNTEAFF
>TRBD1|TRBJ1-6|.|TRBV10-3|14
TGTGCCATCAGGCCACAGGGGATCCGGTCACCCCTCCACTTT
CAIRPQGIRSPLHF